A selection of T cell receptor beta chains follows, all from one sample in a study of cytomegalovirus exposure and HLA in healthy donors. Produced via immunoSEQ multiplex PCR; TCRdb's table is partial and in-frame only. The top ten clones hold roughly 0.24% of a sample with 210,000 or so clones, more than 75% of them seen once. Sequencing was performed on PBMCs. The receptors originated from a girl aged 2-10 years in good health and CMV-seronegative. Each CDR3 is given with its conserved first and last residue. The order of the fields is clone size, J gene, D gene, V gene, CDR3 DNA, CDR3 protein. A D gene is named only where the DNA matches it firmly. Clone size is given for some rows only: seen once, a few or many times, or a class if the clone is expanded.

clone size: NA; J gene: TRBJ2-7; D gene: TRBD1; V gene: TRBV30; CDR3 DNA: TGTGCCTGGAACAAAGGACAGGGGTCCTACGAGCAGTACTTC; CDR3 protein: CAWNKGQGSYEQYF
clone size: NA; J gene: TRBJ2-7; D gene: TRBD1; V gene: TRBV7-9; CDR3 DNA: TGTGCCAGCAGCTCTCCGGGACAGGGGCCTTACGAGCAGTACTTC; CDR3 protein: CASSSPGQGPYEQYF
clone size: once; J gene: TRBJ1-1; D gene: NA; V gene: TRBV5-1; CDR3 DNA: TGCGCCAGCAGCTTGGTTGCAGGGCCTGCGAACACTGAAGCTTTCTTT; CDR3 protein: CASSLVAGPANTEAFF
clone size: NA; J gene: TRBJ1-2; D gene: NA; V gene: TRBV25-1; CDR3 DNA: TGTGCCAGCAGTGAGGGCCTGAGCCGCACCTACACCTTC; CDR3 protein: CASSEGLSRTYTF
clone size: NA; J gene: TRBJ1-2; D gene: TRBD1; V gene: TRBV6-5; CDR3 DNA: TGTGCCAGCAGACAGGGGGCTCGTGGCTACACCTTC; CDR3 protein: CASRQGARGYTF
clone size: NA; J gene: TRBJ1-6; D gene: NA; V gene: TRBV10-2; CDR3 DNA: TGCGCCAGCAGTGATCCGGGACTTTATAATTCACCCCTCCACTTT; CDR3 protein: CASSDPGLYNSPLHF
clone size: NA; J gene: TRBJ2-3; D gene: TRBD2; V gene: TRBV7-2; CDR3 DNA: TGTGCCAGCAGCTTGGGGAGGGGAGATACGCAGTATTTT; CDR3 protein: CASSLGRGDTQYF
clone size: NA; J gene: TRBJ1-2; D gene: NA; V gene: TRBV5-5; CDR3 DNA: TGTGCCAGCAGCATTCCTAGCGGACTCTATGGCTACACCTTC; CDR3 protein: CASSIPSGLYGYTF
clone size: NA; J gene: TRBJ2-3; D gene: TRBD2; V gene: TRBV9; CDR3 DNA: TGTGCCAGCAGCGTAGGGGGAGGGGCTAGCACAGATACGCAGTATTTT; CDR3 protein: CASSVGGGASTDTQYF
clone size: NA; J gene: TRBJ2-1; D gene: TRBD2; V gene: TRBV25-1; CDR3 DNA: TGTGCCAGCAGTGAACAGCGGGGATACAATGAGCAGTTCTTC; CDR3 protein: CASSEQRGYNEQFF
clone size: once; J gene: TRBJ1-2; D gene: NA; V gene: TRBV5-1; CDR3 DNA: TGCGCCAGCGGAAACCCGGGCCCCGGGGACTATGGCTACACCTTC; CDR3 protein: CASGNPGPGDYGYTF
clone size: NA; J gene: TRBJ2-7; D gene: NA; V gene: TRBV6-6; CDR3 DNA: TGTGCCAGCAGTTACCTGGCGGCTAGCTCCTACGAGCAGTACTTC; CDR3 protein: CASSYLAASSYEQYF
clone size: NA; J gene: TRBJ2-5; D gene: TRBD1; V gene: TRBV14; CDR3 DNA: TGTGCCAGCAGCCAAGTAGAATACCGGGACAGTAATGGAGAGACCCAGTACTTC; CDR3 protein: CASSQVEYRDSNGETQYF
clone size: NA; J gene: TRBJ1-1; D gene: NA; V gene: TRBV10-3; CDR3 DNA: TGTGCCATCGATGGGGGCACTTCGGAAGCTTTCTTT; CDR3 protein: CAIDGGTSEAFF
clone size: NA; J gene: TRBJ2-5; D gene: NA; V gene: TRBV19; CDR3 DNA: TGTGCCAGTAGTATTAGTAGAACTCAAGAGACCCAGTACTTC; CDR3 protein: CASSISRTQETQYF
clone size: NA; J gene: TRBJ2-1; D gene: TRBD1; V gene: TRBV2; CDR3 DNA: TGTGCCAGCAGCAATCTTGGGACAGGGATAGAAGGTGAGCAGTTCTTC; CDR3 protein: CASSNLGTGIEGEQFF
clone size: NA; J gene: TRBJ1-5; D gene: TRBD1; V gene: TRBV12-5; CDR3 DNA: TGTGCTAGTGGTGCGGAGACAGGGGTAGTTCAGCCCCAGCATTTT; CDR3 protein: CASGAETGVVQPQHF
clone size: NA; J gene: TRBJ2-3; D gene: NA; V gene: TRBV4-2; CDR3 DNA: TGTGCCAGCAGCCAAGACCTCTCGGCGGGCTTCCGGGGAGATACGCAGTATTTT; CDR3 protein: CASSQDLSAGFRGDTQYF
clone size: NA; J gene: TRBJ1-5; D gene: NA; V gene: TRBV29-1; CDR3 DNA: TGCAGCGTACTTATGGACACTAGCAATCAGCCCCAGCATTTT; CDR3 protein: CSVLMDTSNQPQHF
clone size: few; J gene: TRBJ1-4; D gene: NA; V gene: TRBV6-1; CDR3 DNA: TGTGCCAGCAGTGTAACAGGGAATCTTAATGAAAAACTGTTTTTT; CDR3 protein: CASSVTGNLNEKLFF
clone size: NA; J gene: TRBJ1-4; D gene: NA; V gene: TRBV19; CDR3 DNA: TGTGCCAGTAGTAAGGACAGAGCTAATGAAAAACTGTTTTTT; CDR3 protein: CASSKDRANEKLFF
clone size: NA; J gene: TRBJ2-5; D gene: TRBD2; V gene: TRBV15; CDR3 DNA: TGTGCCACCAGCACGGGACTAGCGGGGCCCCAAGAGACCCAGTACTTC; CDR3 protein: CATSTGLAGPQETQYF
clone size: NA; J gene: TRBJ2-3; D gene: TRBD2; V gene: TRBV4-2; CDR3 DNA: TGTGCCAGCAGCCAAGAAGTACCGCCGGGACTAGCGGGAGGGAGAGATACGCAGTATTTT; CDR3 protein: CASSQEVPPGLAGGRDTQYF
clone size: NA; J gene: TRBJ1-4; D gene: NA; V gene: TRBV19; CDR3 DNA: TGTGCCAGTAGTGGCGGGTCAGGAAAGGAAAAACTGTTTTTT; CDR3 protein: CASSGGSGKEKLFF
clone size: NA; J gene: TRBJ2-7; D gene: NA; V gene: TRBV7-2; CDR3 DNA: TGTGCCAGCAGCTTTCGGGCGGGCCAAAGCTACGAGCAGTACTTC; CDR3 protein: CASSFRAGQSYEQYF
clone size: NA; J gene: TRBJ2-2; D gene: TRBD2; V gene: TRBV5-6; CDR3 DNA: TGTGCCAGCAGCTTCGGGGGGGCCCCTGGGGAGCTGTTTTTT; CDR3 protein: CASSFGGAPGELFF
clone size: once; J gene: TRBJ1-2; D gene: NA; V gene: TRBV6-5; CDR3 DNA: TGTGCCAGCAGTTACTCGATCCGGCCAGGGAATGGCTACACCTTC; CDR3 protein: CASSYSIRPGNGYTF
clone size: NA; J gene: TRBJ1-1; D gene: NA; V gene: TRBV28; CDR3 DNA: TGTGCCAGCAGCAAACCCCAGGGGCTAGTGGCTGAAGCTTTCTTT; CDR3 protein: CASSKPQGLVAEAFF
clone size: NA; J gene: TRBJ1-2; D gene: NA; V gene: TRBV27; CDR3 DNA: TGTGCCAGCAGCATGGCAGGCTACACCTTC; CDR3 protein: CASSMAGYTF
clone size: NA; J gene: TRBJ1-1; D gene: NA; V gene: TRBV27; CDR3 DNA: TGTGCCAGCAGTTTGACACAAGCGAACACTGAAGCTTTCTTT; CDR3 protein: CASSLTQANTEAFF
clone size: NA; J gene: TRBJ2-4; D gene: NA; V gene: TRBV30; CDR3 DNA: TGTGCCGGACTCACAGGGTCGGTGGGGCTAGCCAAAAACATTCAGTACTTC; CDR3 protein: CAGLTGSVGLAKNIQYF
clone size: NA; J gene: TRBJ1-5; D gene: TRBD1; V gene: TRBV5-3; CDR3 DNA: TGTGCCAGAAGCCCGAGGACAGGTTTGGATAGCAATCAGCCCCAGCATTTT; CDR3 protein: CARSPRTGLDSNQPQHF
clone size: NA; J gene: TRBJ2-7; D gene: TRBD2; V gene: TRBV6-1; CDR3 DNA: TGTGCCAGCAGGGGGAAGACTAGCGGGAGCTACGAGCAGTACTTC; CDR3 protein: CASRGKTSGSYEQYF
clone size: NA; J gene: TRBJ2-7; D gene: TRBD2; V gene: TRBV4-1; CDR3 DNA: TGCGCCAGCAGCCAAGAGGGGGGACTAGTGCCACAGCAGTACTTC; CDR3 protein: CASSQEGGLVPQQYF
clone size: NA; J gene: TRBJ2-1; D gene: TRBD2; V gene: TRBV15; CDR3 DNA: TGTGCCACCACAAGACTAGCGGGAGCATCCTACAATGAGCAGTTCTTC; CDR3 protein: CATTRLAGASYNEQFF
clone size: NA; J gene: TRBJ2-3; D gene: NA; V gene: TRBV7-8; CDR3 DNA: TGTGCCAGCAGTTCATCTAGTACAGATACGCAGTATTTT; CDR3 protein: CASSSSSTDTQYF
clone size: NA; J gene: TRBJ1-3; D gene: NA; V gene: TRBV6-1; CDR3 DNA: TGTGCCAGCAGCGCCGGTGGAAACACCATATATTTT; CDR3 protein: CASSAGGNTIYF
clone size: NA; J gene: TRBJ2-1; D gene: TRBD1; V gene: TRBV15; CDR3 DNA: TGTGCCACCAGCAGAGTTAAGGGGGCGGTTGAGCAGTTCTTC; CDR3 protein: CATSRVKGAVEQFF
clone size: NA; J gene: TRBJ1-2; D gene: NA; V gene: TRBV5-4; CDR3 DNA: TGTGCCAGCAGCTCGACATGGTACGGCTACACCTTC; CDR3 protein: CASSSTWYGYTF
clone size: NA; J gene: TRBJ2-5; D gene: TRBD2; V gene: TRBV4-2; CDR3 DNA: TGTGCCAGCAGCCAAGCAGGGACTACCCAAGAGACCCAGTACTTC; CDR3 protein: CASSQAGTTQETQYF
clone size: NA; J gene: TRBJ1-5; D gene: TRBD1; V gene: TRBV30; CDR3 DNA: TGTGCCTGGAGTGTACGGGGACAGGTCAATCAGCCCCAGCATTTT; CDR3 protein: CAWSVRGQVNQPQHF
clone size: NA; J gene: TRBJ2-7; D gene: NA; V gene: TRBV25-1; CDR3 DNA: TGTGCCAGCAGTGGCCCCCGGGAGCAGTACTTC; CDR3 protein: CASSGPREQYF
clone size: once; J gene: TRBJ1-4; D gene: NA; V gene: TRBV7-4; CDR3 DNA: TGTGCCAGCAGCTTAGCCGGGATAAGATCCGCAACTAATGAAAAACTGTTTTTT; CDR3 protein: CASSLAGIRSATNEKLFF
clone size: NA; J gene: TRBJ1-2; D gene: NA; V gene: TRBV5-1; CDR3 DNA: TGCGCCAGCAGCTTGGGGTCCGGGTACGGCTACACCTTC; CDR3 protein: CASSLGSGYGYTF
clone size: few; J gene: TRBJ2-1; D gene: TRBD2; V gene: TRBV7-7; CDR3 DNA: TGTGCCAGCAGCACCGGGACTAGCGGTTCCTACAATGAGCAGTTCTTC; CDR3 protein: CASSTGTSGSYNEQFF
clone size: NA; J gene: TRBJ2-7; D gene: TRBD1; V gene: TRBV27; CDR3 DNA: TGTGCCAGCAGTCTGACACCGGGACAGGGGGCCTACGAGCAGTACTTC; CDR3 protein: CASSLTPGQGAYEQYF
clone size: NA; J gene: TRBJ2-4; D gene: NA; V gene: TRBV6-1; CDR3 DNA: TGTGCCAGCAAACAAAGCGAGCTAGCCAAAAACATTCAGTACTTC; CDR3 protein: CASKQSELAKNIQYF
clone size: few; J gene: TRBJ1-4; D gene: TRBD1; V gene: TRBV7-9; CDR3 DNA: TGTGCCAGCAGCCAAGACAGGGTGGCTAATGAAAAACTGTTTTTT; CDR3 protein: CASSQDRVANEKLFF
clone size: NA; J gene: TRBJ1-4; D gene: TRBD1; V gene: TRBV5-1; CDR3 DNA: TGCGCCAGCAGCTTGGGTACAGGGGGTCCCGAAAAACTGTTTTTT; CDR3 protein: CASSLGTGGPEKLFF
clone size: NA; J gene: TRBJ1-6; D gene: NA; V gene: TRBV9; CDR3 DNA: TGTGCCAGCAGCGGTACGACAACCTGGGATTCACCCCTCCACTTT; CDR3 protein: CASSGTTTWDSPLHF